The sequence of this T cell receptor (beta chain) was determined in a study of response to subunit inactivated influenza vaccine. One entry per CDR3 protein, called by TCRdb with MiXCR from the RT-PCR reads. Of roughly 550,000 distinct CDR3 sequences detected, approximately 24% appear once; the ten largest clones hold 2.5% to 3.5%. This sample was also put to use in a study of T cells expressing NK-cell markers. That paper states: Template switching by 5'RACE with UMIs generated the TCR beta cDNA.

This receptor was obtained from a man aged 50 to 60 who received an inactivated influenza vaccine. The sample in question was CD4+ T cells sorted from PBMCs, obtained approximately 12 days after vaccination.

In nucleotides, the CDR3 is TGTGCCACCAGTGATTCGGGCAGGGGGAAAAATCAGCCCCAGCATTTT. It translates to CATSDSGRGKNQPQHF. The chain links TRBV24-1 to TRBJ1-5; the match to TRBD1 covers 7 bases. There are 16 residues in the CDR3. Germline CDR1 and CDR2: KGHDR and SFDVKD. The ends lost 2 bases at V and 4 bases at J; junction bases unmatched: 7.